Each of the 14 T cell receptor beta chains below was sequenced from the same sample in a study of blood T cell repertoires in COVID-19. Profiling relied on immunoSEQ multiplex PCR, and the TCRdb table lists in-frame clones only, not all of them. The sample has some 210,000 clones; roughly 86% are singletons. Sequencing input: peripheral blood. The source of these receptors is a woman between 45 and 65 years old with active or convalescent COVID-19.

This clone has a single count. At one end the junction does not follow the germline gene, possibly because of a read error. The chain is built from TRBV5-8 and TRBJ2-2, with 13 bases identical to TRBD2. Germline values: CDR1 SGHTS, CDR2 YDEGEE. The CDR3 loop spans 18 amino acids. The CDR3 DNA sequence: TGTGCCAGCAGCTTATTACTAGCGGGGGGGCCGAAGACCGGGGAGCTGTTTTTT. Protein sequence: CASSLLLAGGPKTGELFF.

The chain uses TRBV28 and TRBJ1-5, with TRBD1 as a possible D gene (5 bases). Trimming removed 7 bases from V and 9 bases from J, with 10 bases in between. The CDR3 covers 11 residues. Per the germline V gene, CDR1 is MDHEN and CDR2 is SYDVKM. The CDR3 DNA reads TGTGCCAGCACCGGCCAGGGGCCCCAGCATTTT. Encoded protein: CASTGQGPQHF. Looking up the rest from reference TRBV28 and TRBJ1-5 gives the full variable domain: DVKVTQSSRYLVKRTGEKVFLECVQDMDHENMFWYRQDPGLGLRLIYFSYDVKMKEKGDIPEGYSVSREKKERFSLILESASTNQTSMYLCASTGQGPQHFGDGTRLSIL.

V and J are TRBV12-3 or TRBV12-4 and TRBJ1-1; D is perhaps TRBD1 (5 bases). The CDR3 loop spans 12 amino acids. Trimming stripped 6 bases from V and 9 bases from J, with 14 bases between. The CDR3 region is CASRQDSKKAFF. The CDR3, as DNA: TGTGCCAGCAGACAAGACAGCAAAAAAGCTTTCTTT.

This clone was seen just once. This rearrangement joins TRBV5-1 to TRBJ2-3; 10 nucleotides align to TRBD1. The CDR3 length is 15 residues. V shed 4 bases and J 7 bases; nucleotides not matched to a gene: 9. Germline V gives CDR1 SGHRS, CDR2 YFSETQ. In DNA form, the CDR3 reads TGCGCCAGCAGCGCATCCGGGACAGGGGTAAATACGCAGTATTTT. Its protein product is CASSASGTGVNTQYF.

The rearrangement joins TRBV11-2 to TRBJ1-4; 8 positions agree with TRBD1. V was clipped by 1 base and J by 5 bases; unmatched bases: 0. The CDR3 length is 14 residues. Germline loops: CDR1 SGHAT, CDR2 FQNNGV. CDR3 protein: CASSLGTGNEKLFF. The CDR3 nucleotides are TGTGCCAGCAGCTTAGGGACAGGGAATGAAAAACTGTTTTTT.

This clone was seen once. The chain joins TRBV10-1 to TRBJ2-3; the match to TRBD1 covers 9 bases. The CDR3 is 12 amino acids. V dropped 4 bases and J dropped 8; count of bases not matched to a gene: 1. The germline gives CDR1 WNHNN, CDR2 SYGVQD (reference sequence). The CDR3 region is CASSGQGVTQYF. The CDR3 coding sequence is TGCGCCAGCAGTGGACAGGGGGTTACGCAGTATTTT.

This clone was recorded once. This sequence joins TRBV5-6 and TRBJ1-2, with 10 bases aligning to TRBD1. From germline, CDR1 is SGHDT and CDR2 YYEEEE. The CDR3 loop spans 16 amino acids. Trimming at V came to 5 bases and at J to 1 base, leaving 8 bases not matched to a gene. This chain's CDR3 is CASRRRGTGDNYGYTF. As DNA, the CDR3 is TGTGCCAGCAGGAGGCGGGGGACAGGGGATAACTATGGCTACACCTTC. The full variable domain, in which reference TRBV5-6 and TRBJ1-2 provide the parts outside the CDR3, is DAGVTQSPTHLIKTRGQQVTLRCSPKSGHDTVSWYQQALGQGPQFIFQYYEEEERQRGNFPDRFSGHQFPNYSSELNVNALLLGDSALYLCASRRRGTGDNYGYTFGSGTRLTVV.

The chain couples TRBV28 to TRBJ1-5, with TRBD1 matching over 10 bases. This CDR3 spans 16 amino acids. The V gene's germline CDR1 is MDHEN and CDR2 SYDVKM. The junction had 11 bases not matched to a gene; V was cut back by 6 bases and J by 6 bases. The CDR3 reads CASSSPTGGVGQPQHF. CDR3 coding DNA: TGTGCCAGCAGCAGCCCGACAGGGGGCGTGGGTCAGCCCCAGCATTTT.

The chain carries TRBV28 and TRBJ2-7; 7 bases agree with TRBD2. CDR3 length: 16 amino acids. From germline, CDR1 is MDHEN and CDR2 SYDVKM. The J segment lost 4 bases and the V segment lost 3 bases, leaving 12 bases of the junction unmatched. Here the CDR3 DNA reads TGTGCCAGCAGTTTGGACGGTAGTGCTAGCGGTTACGAGCAGTACTTC. It translates to CASSLDGSASGYEQYF.

The chain links TRBV7-2 to TRBJ1-5; D remains ambiguous. Germline V gene data show CDR1 as SGHTA and CDR2 as FQGNSA. Trimming pared 1 base from V and 6 bases from J, leaving 7 bases between. The CDR3 totals 13 residues. This CDR3 is CASSLERGQPQHF. The CDR3 DNA follows: TGTGCCAGCAGCTTAGAAAGAGGTCAGCCCCAGCATTTT.

In this sample, this clone turned up a few times. V and J are TRBV4-2 and TRBJ1-1, with D unresolved. Germline CDR1 reads LGHNA; CDR2 reads YNFKEQ. Trimming removed 0 bases from V and 11 bases from J, with 10 bases in between. This CDR3 is built from 12 residues. CDR3 protein: CASSQDTVWAFF. The CDR3 DNA reads as TGTGCCAGCAGCCAAGATACAGTGTGGGCTTTCTTT.

V usage is TRBV2 and J usage is TRBJ1-1; no reliable D call. The germline V gene encodes CDR1 SNHLY and CDR2 FYNNEI. The CDR3 spans 11 residues. Trimming pared 4 bases from V and 3 bases from J, leaving 3 bases between. The CDR3 sequence is CASSGDTEAFF. CDR3 in DNA: TGTGCCAGCAGTGGAGACACTGAAGCTTTCTTT.

The chain joins TRBV10-3 to TRBJ1-6, with D unresolved. The CDR3 contains 14 residues. Germline V lookup: CDR1 ENHRY, CDR2 SYGVKD. The germline V and J ends were trimmed by 0 bases and 6 bases, with 6 bases remaining between them. Here the CDR3 DNA reads TGTGCCATCAGTGAGTCGGGCAGTAATTCACCCCTCCACTTT. Translated: CAISESGSNSPLHF.

In its sample, this clone was seen once. The rearrangement uses TRBV10-3 and TRBJ1-1; D unclear. Germline-derived CDR1 and CDR2 are ENHRY and SYGVKD. The CDR3 is 12 amino acids. Trimming left V 8 bases short and J 2 bases short, with 9 bases between. This chain's CDR3 is CAISGGNTEAFF. The DNA of the CDR3 is TGTGCCATCTCGGGAGGAAACACTGAAGCTTTCTTT.